This T cell receptor beta chain came from a study of vaccination effects on CD4 cells after COVID-19. The CDR3 extends over 16 amino acids. Trimming cost V 0 bases and J 5 bases, with 16 bases left between them. CDR1 is KGHSH, CDR2 LQKENI, per germline. With respect to this clone: Its antigen is undetermined.

ViraFEST expansion of antigen-specific CD4+ T cells with viral peptide pools preceded sequencing. Isolation of CD4+ T cells took place after more than 9 days of culture. Prior SARS-CoV-2 infection was absent in the vaccine recipients, as shown by negative nucleocapsid antibodies. The assay was immunoSEQ multiplex PCR, and TCRdb's table has in-frame clones only and misses some. The sample shows under 45,000 clones, 77% of them seen only once. The sequenced sample was CD4+ T cells from PBMCs cultured with HCoV-NL63 spike peptides, obtained before COVID-19 vaccination. This sequence was found in a human donor who received a COVID-19 vaccine. The chain carries TRBV18 and TRBJ2-5; TRBD1 is a possible D gene (5 bases). The CDR3 DNA follows: TGTGCCAGCTCACCACCGGCAGGGTCCGGTCGGGAGACCCAGTACTTC. As protein: CASSPPAGSGRETQYF. The whole variable domain, filled in from reference TRBV18 and TRBJ2-5, reads NAGVMQNPRHLVRRRGQEARLRCSPMKGHSHVYWYRQLPEEGLKFMVYLQKENIIDESGMPKERFSAEFPKEGPSILRIQQVVRGDSAAYFCASSPPAGSGRETQYFGPGTRLLVL.